Listed below are T cell receptor beta chains from one sample, sequenced in a study of blood T cells in healthy people across ages. Via MiXCR, TCRdb re-called the 5' RACE reads, giving one row per CDR3 protein. The data show roughly 570,000 distinct CDR3 sequences, about 25% seen once. The source material was blood. Receptor source: a woman aged 65 to 85 in good health. Each CDR3 is given without its conserved first and last residue.

V: TRBV9; J: TRBJ1-3; CDR3: ASSVHETGVGNTIY
V: TRBV7-9; J: TRBJ2-7; CDR3: ASSLNQYEQY
V: TRBV6-5; J: TRBJ2-5; CDR3: ASSFDRVSRETQY
V: TRBV11-2; J: TRBJ1-2; CDR3: ASSLGSSRQGRYGYT
V: TRBV29-1; J: TRBJ1-2; CDR3: SVEGQGSWGYT
V: TRBV4-1; J: TRBJ2-1; CDR3: ASSQDLSGGLGQF
V: TRBV19; J: TRBJ2-1; CDR3: ASSILPGLAIEQF
V: TRBV4-2; J: TRBJ1-4; CDR3: ASSQGQREEKLF
V: TRBV6-4; J: TRBJ1-4; CDR3: ASSADGTNEKLF
V: TRBV11-3; J: TRBJ2-2; CDR3: ASSSGARELF
V: TRBV4-2; J: TRBJ1-4; CDR3: ASSRDRIEKLF
V: TRBV12-3/TRBV12-4; J: TRBJ2-4; CDR3: ASSSTGYGVKNIQY
V: TRBV5-1; J: TRBJ1-1; CDR3: ASSIQGPTNTEAF
V: TRBV7-2; J: TRBJ2-3; CDR3: ASSPTGTVGDTQY
V: TRBV5-1; J: TRBJ2-3; CDR3: ASSLEAGEADTQY
V: TRBV20-1; J: -; CDR3: SASRLAGVYEQY
V: TRBV7-9; J: TRBJ2-1; CDR3: ASSLGGGARRGYNEQF
V: TRBV4-3; J: TRBJ2-3; CDR3: ASSQDWRGGQY
V: TRBV2; J: TRBJ2-1; CDR3: ASTPSFYNEQF
V: TRBV29-1; J: TRBJ2-1; CDR3: SAGTRNGNEQF
V: TRBV5-6; J: TRBJ2-2; CDR3: ASSSRAGVDGELF
V: TRBV6-5; J: TRBJ1-2; CDR3: ASSYSRGTSGYT
V: TRBV11-2; J: -; CDR3: ASSLVTGGTDEQF
V: TRBV6-5; J: TRBJ2-7; CDR3: ASSYSAGEQY
V: TRBV4-1; J: -; CDR3: ASSHGLAGAINYEQY
V: TRBV3-1; J: TRBJ2-5; CDR3: ASSQGFGVETQY
V: TRBV20-1; J: TRBJ2-1; CDR3: SARPRLFISYNEQF
V: TRBV25-1; J: TRBJ1-2; CDR3: ASSELGGLRGYT
V: TRBV19; J: TRBJ1-2; CDR3: ASSIGPGALTGYT
V: TRBV7-9; J: -; CDR3: ASSSRTSGEIYEQY
V: TRBV11-3; J: TRBJ2-1; CDR3: ASSLAGGLSNEQF
V: TRBV15; J: TRBJ1-2; CDR3: ATSGRQGFYGYT
V: TRBV20-1; J: TRBJ2-5; CDR3: SAREGGTQY
V: TRBV4-2; J: TRBJ2-7; CDR3: ASSQEGSHYEQY
V: TRBV14; J: TRBJ2-3; CDR3: ASRPSGGAPTQY
V: TRBV5-1; J: TRBJ2-1; CDR3: ASSLGAAVGGAVEQF
V: TRBV5-1; J: TRBJ2-1; CDR3: ASSSNRGGETQC
V: TRBV24-1; J: TRBJ1-6; CDR3: ATSDGEQGNSPLP
V: TRBV20-1; J: TRBJ1-1; CDR3: SAQIGTGVRNTEAF
V: TRBV27; J: TRBJ2-7; CDR3: ASKRRQGVYEQY
V: TRBV6-2/TRBV6-3; J: TRBJ2-5; CDR3: ASSGSSRGREQY
V: TRBV29-1; J: TRBJ1-2; CDR3: SVEPAGTIYGYT
V: TRBV21-1; J: TRBJ2-4; CDR3: ASSKDGRSLAKNIQY
V: TRBV20-1; J: TRBJ2-7; CDR3: SASFPGQQYEQY
V: TRBV12-3/TRBV12-4; J: TRBJ2-3; CDR3: ASSLRTPPDTQY
V: TRBV6-2/TRBV6-3; J: TRBJ2-5; CDR3: ASSSILGLNEQL
V: TRBV6-2/TRBV6-3; J: TRBJ1-1; CDR3: ASKGGSRTEAF
V: TRBV5-1; J: TRBJ1-2; CDR3: ASTIEEFTTGRGDYGYT
V: TRBV5-1; J: TRBJ2-5; CDR3: ASKNGPTYQETQY